A single sample is the source of the 30 T cell receptor beta chains below, sequenced in a study of graft-versus-host responses after intestinal transplantation. TCRdb's copy holds only in-frame clones and misses some; the assay was immunoSEQ multiplex PCR. The sample carries about 40,000 clones, roughly nine tenths recorded once. The input for sequencing was PBMCs, taken around 330 days after intestinal transplant. Receptors were obtained from a human patient who received an intestinal transplant, so some T cells may come from the graft donor.

Only one count was recorded for this clone. This chain uses TRBV10-3 with TRBJ2-4, with no clear D. Germline assignment: CDR1 ENHRY and CDR2 SYGVKD. The CDR3 is 14 amino acids. V was cut by 5 bases and J by 2 bases, with 10 bases left in between. The CDR3 spells CAISSGSTKNIQYF. CDR3 coding DNA: TGTGCCATCAGTTCCGGGTCCACCAAAAACATTCAGTACTTC.

The chain joins TRBV5-1 to TRBJ2-2, with 8 positions matching TRBD2. The CDR3 extends over 17 amino acids. Germline V gives CDR1 SGHRS, CDR2 YFSETQ. Trimming removed 2 bases from V and 2 bases from J; junction bases left unmatched: 8. CDR3 loop: CASSLPLAGGNTGELFF. The CDR3 DNA reads as TGCGCCAGCAGCTTACCACTTGCGGGGGGCAACACCGGGGAGCTGTTTTTT.

This clone came up a few times. The chain employs TRBV6-1 and TRBJ1-5, with unresolved D. Trimming took off 5 bases at V and 5 bases at J, with 16 bases between the two ends. The CDR3 runs to 15 residues. Per the germline V gene, CDR1 is MNHNS and CDR2 is SASEGT. CDR3 loop: CASSPRPDSYQPQHF. In DNA form, the CDR3 reads TGTGCCAGCAGTCCCCGTCCGGACTCCTATCAGCCCCAGCATTTT.

The rearrangement links TRBV6-4 to TRBJ2-2, with D perhaps TRBD1 (5 bases). This CDR3 spans 15 amino acids. Trimming took off 6 bases at V and 5 bases at J, with 16 bases between the two ends. Germline V gene data show CDR1 as MRHNA and CDR2 as SNTAGT. This chain's CDR3 is CASSPNPTATGELFF. As DNA, the CDR3 is TGTGCCAGCAGCCCAAACCCGACAGCGACCGGGGAGCTGTTTTTT.

The CDR3 protein is CAWSVQTNNEQFF. The CDR3 DNA follows: TGTGCCTGGAGTGTACAGACTAACAATGAGCAGTTCTTC. V gene TRBV30 combines with J gene TRBJ2-1; D may be TRBD2 (5 bases). Per the germline V gene, CDR1 is GTSNPN and CDR2 is SVGIG (reference sequence). With 0 bases removed from V and 5 bases from J, the gap between germline ends came to 8 bases. The CDR3 consists of 13 residues.

The V call is TRBV11-2, the J call TRBJ2-3, with a weak D call TRBD2 (5 bases). The CDR3 has 17 residues. From germline, CDR1 is SGHAT and CDR2 FQNNGV. The V and J ends lost 5 bases and 1 base respectively, with 19 bases between them. The DNA for the CDR3 is TGTGCCAGCAGCCCGCGGGTCTCCGGCCGTGGCACAGATACGCAGTATTTT. Its protein product is CASSPRVSGRGTDTQYF.

The chain uses TRBV14 and TRBJ2-5; 7 nucleotides line up with TRBD1. Matching the DNA end better, TRBJ2-7 makes the J call doubtful. Germline V gene lookup returns CDR1 SGHDN and CDR2 FVKESK. The CDR3 runs 12 residues. In DNA, the CDR3 is TGTGCCAGCAGACGACAGGGCCACGAGCAGTACTTC. It codes for CASRRQGHEQYF.

This clone was detected a few times. J is TRBJ1-2 and V is TRBV11-2; a possible D gene is TRBD1 (6 bases). The V gene's germline CDR1 is SGHAT and CDR2 FQNNGV. The ends were cut back, 1 base at V and 2 bases at J, with 14 bases in the middle. The length of the CDR3 is 16 residues. CDR3 residues: CASSLVEQGLNYGYTF. CDR3 coding DNA: TGTGCCAGCAGCTTAGTTGAGCAGGGGTTGAACTATGGCTACACCTTC.

This clone was picked up a small number of times. This chain connects TRBV10-3 to TRBJ1-3; no clear D gene. V was trimmed by 8 bases and J by 0 bases, leaving 8 bases between them. CDR1 and CDR2 from the germline V gene are ENHRY and SYGVKD. This CDR3 spans 13 amino acids. The CDR3 region is CAIGELSGNTIYF. The CDR3 DNA follows: TGTGCCATCGGGGAACTCTCTGGAAACACCATATATTTT.

V and J are TRBV6-1 and TRBJ1-2, with a tentative D call TRBD1 (5 bases). Germline loops: CDR1 MNHNS, CDR2 SASEGT. This CDR3 is 12 amino acids long. With 6 bases removed from V and 4 bases from J, the gap between germline ends came to 9 bases. CDR3: CASRGRVYGYTF. The CDR3 DNA follows: TGTGCCAGCAGAGGCAGGGTCTATGGCTACACCTTC.

This clone appeared a few times. V and J are TRBV7-9 and TRBJ1-4, with D maybe TRBD1 (5 bases). Germline assignment: CDR1 SEHNR and CDR2 FQNEAQ (reference sequence). V lost 10 bases to trimming and J lost 8 bases, with 20 bases between them. This CDR3 has 14 amino acids. The CDR3 reads CATSKVAGWEKLFF. The CDR3 DNA follows: TGTGCCACCTCCAAGGTCGCAGGGTGGGAAAAACTGTTTTTT.

This clone came up a few times. The chain couples TRBV21-1 to TRBJ2-7; the D call in the table, TRBD2, was not verified against the DNA. TRBV21-1 is a documented pseudogene. The CDR3 extends over 15 amino acids. In nucleotides, the CDR3 is TGTGCCAGCTCCCCGGAGGGTTCCACCTCCTACGAGCAGTACTTC. Amino acid sequence: CASSPEGSTSYEQYF.

This clone was found once. J is TRBJ2-5 and V is TRBV6-1, with D maybe TRBD1 (6 bases). This CDR3 spans 15 amino acids. Trimming left V 0 bases short and J 1 base short, with 9 bases between. CDR1 is MNHNS and CDR2 is SASEGT in the germline V gene. The CDR3 loop is CASSEARTVQETQYF. In DNA, the CDR3 is TGTGCCAGCAGTGAAGCCCGGACAGTCCAAGAGACCCAGTACTTC.

The rearrangement links TRBV28 to TRBJ1-6; TRBD1 is a possible D gene (5 bases). This CDR3 region has 14 residues. Germline CDR1 reads MDHEN; CDR2 reads SYDVKM. V lost 6 bases and J 4 bases, leaving 10 bases between the germline ends. CDR3 sequence: CASRRQPYNSPLHF. CDR3 DNA: TGTGCCAGCAGGCGACAGCCGTATAATTCACCCCTCCACTTT.

This chain links TRBV5-1 with TRBJ2-5, with D possibly matching TRBD1 (7 bases). Germline CDR1 and CDR2: SGHRS and YFSETQ. Deletions cut 0 bases from V and 2 bases from J, with 17 bases between. The CDR3 spans 17 residues. In DNA form, the CDR3 reads TGCGCCAGCAGCTTGGGACACAGGGGTGGGAGGCAAGAGACCCAGTACTTC. As protein: CASSLGHRGGRQETQYF. The entire variable domain, with the rest obtained from reference TRBV5-1 and TRBJ2-5, is as follows: KAGVTQTPRYLIKTRGQQVTLSCSPISGHRSVSWYQQTPGQGLQFLFEYFSETQRNKGNFPGRFSGRQFSNSRSEMNVSTLELGDSALYLCASSLGHRGGRQETQYFGPGTRLLVL.

The chain has TRBV11-2 and TRBJ2-1; no clear D gene. CDR3 length: 15 amino acids. Germline values: CDR1 SGHAT, CDR2 FQNNGV. Between the trimmed V and J ends, which lost 8 bases and 1 base, there was a span of 15 bases. This chain's CDR3 is CASVLAAVSYNEQFF. CDR3 DNA: TGTGCCAGCGTTTTGGCAGCAGTTTCCTACAATGAGCAGTTCTTC.

V usage is TRBV28 and J usage is TRBJ2-1, with D uncertain. Germline V gene sequence: CDR1 MDHEN, CDR2 SYDVKM. This CDR3 contains 13 residues. The V and J ends lost 3 bases and 10 bases respectively, with 13 bases between them. CDR3 loop: CASSLVSPQEQFF. In nucleotides, the CDR3 is TGTGCCAGCAGTTTGGTCAGCCCTCAGGAGCAGTTCTTC.

The table lists this clone with a few counts. CDR3 amino acids: CASSHTGFLGTEAFF. The CDR3 DNA follows: TGTGCCAGCAGTCATACAGGGTTTTTGGGCACTGAAGCTTTCTTT. The chain carries TRBV14 and TRBJ1-1, with D possibly being TRBD1 (6 bases). The ends were cut back, 6 bases at V and 4 bases at J, with 18 bases in the middle. Germline V gene data show CDR1 as SGHDN and CDR2 as FVKESK. CDR3 length equals 15 residues.

V and J are TRBV6-1 and TRBJ2-7; TRBD1 agrees at 7 bases. With V trimmed by 7 bases and J by 3 bases, 9 bases remained unmatched. CDR3 length: 14 amino acids. Germline CDR1 and CDR2: MNHNS and SASEGT. In DNA, the CDR3 is TGTGCCAGCAAGACAGGGTTTCTACTCTACGAGCAGTACTTC. This translates into CASKTGFLLYEQYF.

This chain links TRBV5-1 with TRBJ2-5; D perhaps matches TRBD1 (5 bases). CDR3 size: 19 residues. V shed 4 bases and J shed 3 bases, with 28 bases lying between them. In germline, CDR1 is SGHRS, CDR2 YFSETQ. The CDR3 here is CASSHAVNPFDSFEETQYF. The CDR3 DNA reads TGCGCCAGCAGCCACGCGGTAAACCCTTTTGACAGTTTCGAAGAGACCCAGTACTTC.

The V gene is TRBV5-5, the J gene TRBJ2-2; 8 bases fit TRBD1. CDR3 size: 14 residues. Trimming took 0 bases from V and 5 from J; bases not matched to a gene: 0. Per the germline V gene, CDR1 is SGHKS and CDR2 is YYEKEE (reference sequence). CDR3 coding DNA: TGTGCCAGCAGCTTGGACAGGGGGACCGGGGAGCTGTTTTTT. The encoded protein is CASSLDRGTGELFF.

The chain combines TRBV2 with TRBJ2-7; D perhaps matches TRBD1 (5 bases). V was pared by 4 bases and J by 2 bases, with 12 bases between. Germline loops: CDR1 SNHLY, CDR2 FYNNEI. The CDR3 extends over 14 amino acids. The CDR3: CASSGPPGTYEQYF. CDR3 nucleotide sequence: TGTGCCAGCAGTGGCCCTCCAGGGACCTACGAGCAGTACTTC. The complete variable domain, with remaining parts taken from reference TRBV2 and TRBJ2-7, reads EPEVTQTPSHQVTQMGQEVILRCVPISNHLYFYWYRQILGQKVEFLVSFYNNEISEKSEIFDDQFSVERPDGSNFTLKIRSTKLEDSAMYFCASSGPPGTYEQYFGPGTRLTVT.

The rearrangement uses TRBV7-9 and TRBJ2-1, with TRBD2 matching 7 bases. J gave up 7 bases and V 5 bases, and 11 bases lay outside the gene matches. This CDR3 has 15 amino acids. The V gene's germline CDR1 is SEHNR and CDR2 FQNEAQ (reference sequence). CDR3 nucleotide sequence: TGTGCCAGCAGCCGCCGAGCTAGCGGCCCAAATGAGCAGTTCTTC. Encoded protein: CASSRRASGPNEQFF. Using reference TRBV7-9 and TRBJ2-1 for the parts outside the CDR3, the full variable domain is DTGVSQNPRHKITKRGQNVTFRCDPISEHNRLYWYRQTLGQGPEFLTYFQNEAQLEKSRLLSDRFSAERPKGSFSTLEIQRTEQGDSAMYLCASSRRASGPNEQFFGPGTRLTVL.

This chain connects TRBV5-1 to TRBJ1-1; D might be TRBD1 (5 bases). The ends were cut back, 0 bases at V and 4 bases at J, with 7 bases in the middle. This CDR3 contains 13 residues. Germline CDR1 is SGHRS and CDR2 is YFSETQ. This chain's CDR3 is CASSLEGITEAFF. The DNA for the CDR3 is TGCGCCAGCAGCTTGGAGGGGATCACTGAAGCTTTCTTT.

The J gene is TRBJ2-7, the V gene TRBV18, with TRBD1 identical over 8 bases. The germline V gene encodes CDR1 KGHSH and CDR2 LQKENI. The V gene end was trimmed by 4 bases and the J gene end by 4 bases; junction bases not matched to a gene: 9. The CDR3 consists of 15 residues. CDR3 sequence (DNA): TGTGCCAGCTCACGTAAGCCAGGGGGCGCGTACGAGCAGTACTTC. It is translated as CASSRKPGGAYEQYF.

The chain employs TRBV6-5 and TRBJ2-2; 8 bases map to TRBD2. V dropped 2 bases and J dropped 5; count of bases not matched to a gene: 7. The CDR3 consists of 16 residues. Germline V gene data show CDR1 as MNHEY and CDR2 as SVGAGI. CDR3 in amino acids: CASSYISGSRTGELFF. CDR3 DNA: TGTGCCAGCAGTTACATAAGCGGGAGTCGGACCGGGGAGCTGTTTTTT.

The chain uses TRBV6-5 and TRBJ1-1; D gene ambiguous. CDR1 is MNHEY, CDR2 SVGAGI, per germline. This CDR3 is built from 14 residues. The V gene lost 2 bases and the J gene lost 7 bases, with 14 bases spanning the gap. This CDR3 is CASSYQRVLGEAFF. The DNA of the CDR3 is TGTGCCAGCAGTTACCAACGGGTTCTTGGTGAAGCTTTCTTT.

This clone was picked up a small number of times. The chain carries TRBV5-1 and TRBJ2-7; the D call may be TRBD1 or TRBD2 (5 bases each). CDR1 and CDR2 from the germline V gene are SGHRS and YFSETQ. Trimming shortened V by 4 bases and J by 0 bases, and 14 bases separated the two germline ends. The CDR3 has 15 residues. The DNA of the CDR3 is TGCGCCAGCAGCCCCAGACCAGGGAGCTCCTACGAGCAGTACTTC. Protein sequence: CASSPRPGSSYEQYF.

This chain links TRBV2 with TRBJ1-4; tentative D call: TRBD1 (5 bases). The V gene lost 0 bases and the J gene lost 5 bases, with 10 bases spanning the gap. The germline V gene encodes CDR1 SNHLY and CDR2 FYNNEI. The CDR3 sequence is 15 residues long. CDR3 residues: CASSEAGTGNEKLFF. The CDR3 DNA is TGTGCCAGCAGTGAAGCCGGGACGGGGAATGAAAAACTGTTTTTT.

CDR3 loop: CASRVTPGDSYEQYF. CDR3 bases: TGTGCCAGCAGAGTTACCCCAGGGGATTCCTACGAGCAGTACTTC. The chain recombines TRBV6-1 with TRBJ2-7; the D gene is possibly TRBD1 (6 bases). V dropped 6 bases and J dropped 1 base, with 16 bases sitting between them. The CDR3 is made up of 15 amino acids. Looked up from germline, CDR1 is MNHNS and CDR2 is SASEGT.